The 10 T cell receptor beta chains below come from one sample, sequenced in a study of cytomegalovirus exposure and HLA in healthy donors. In the PCR, 60 Vbeta and 13 Jbeta primers were used. The table came from immunoSEQ multiplex PCR; TCRdb's copy has only in-frame clones and leaves some out. The sample has 130,000 to 150,000 clones; approximately 80% are singletons. Sequences were obtained from PBMCs. These receptors came from a man between 18 and 29 years old in good health and CMV-seronegative.

This chain links TRBV19 with TRBJ2-2; D perhaps matches TRBD1 (6 bases). Germline V CDR1 and CDR2: LNHDA, SQIVND (reference sequence). V gave up 7 bases and J gave up 1 base, with 10 bases separating them. This CDR3 spans 14 amino acids. The CDR3 DNA reads as TGTGCCAGTAACGACAGGCGGAACACCGGGGAGCTGTTTTTT. This sequence encodes CASNDRRNTGELFF. Full variable domain (outside the CDR3, taken from reference TRBV19 and TRBJ2-2): DGGITQSPKYLFRKEGQNVTLSCEQNLNHDAMYWYRQDPGQGLRLIYYSQIVNDFQKGDIAEGYSVSREKKESFPLTVTSAQKNPTAFYLCASNDRRNTGELFFGEGSRLTVL.

The chain is built from TRBV6-1 and TRBJ2-7; TRBD1 matches at 9 bases. Germline CDR1 reads MNHNS; CDR2 reads SASEGT. This CDR3 has 15 amino acids. V trimming: 2 bases; J trimming: 0 bases; junction bases outside the gene matches: 2. CDR3 residues: CASSEKGQGSYEQYF. Written as DNA, the CDR3 is TGTGCCAGCAGTGAAAAGGGACAGGGCTCCTACGAGCAGTACTTC.

The V call is TRBV5-1, the J call TRBJ1-1; TRBD1 matches 10 bases. After removal of 3 bases from V and 0 bases from J, the junction contained 5 bases not matched to a gene. CDR1 and CDR2 (germline): SGHRS, YFSETQ. The CDR3 is 16 residues long. The CDR3 sequence: CASSSTGGGVNTEAFF. In DNA, the CDR3 is TGCGCCAGCAGCTCGACAGGGGGCGGAGTGAACACTGAAGCTTTCTTT.

The rearrangement joins TRBV15 to TRBJ1-1; 12 bases map to TRBD1. This CDR3 region has 15 residues. Unmatched junction bases numbered 3, after V lost 3 bases and J lost 4 bases. Germline V CDR1 and CDR2: LNHNV, YYDKDF (reference sequence). The CDR3 bases are TGTGCCACCAGCAGGGGACAGGGGGCGCGCACTGAAGCTTTCTTT. Residues: CATSRGQGARTEAFF.

The rearrangement joins TRBV5-8 to TRBJ2-5; TRBD1 aligns across 9 bases. The ends lost 1 base at V and 2 bases at J; junction bases unmatched: 9. Germline assignment: CDR1 SGHTS and CDR2 YDEGEE. The CDR3 is 17 residues long. CDR3 sequence reads: CASSLNLGTGTQETQYF. Written as DNA, the CDR3 is TGTGCCAGCAGCTTGAATCTTGGGACAGGGACTCAAGAGACCCAGTACTTC.

This chain links TRBV30 with TRBJ2-1, with 7 bases identical to TRBD2. The CDR3 runs 14 residues. From germline, CDR1 is GTSNPN and CDR2 SVGIG (reference sequence). Trimming cost V 2 bases and J 9 bases; bases outside gene matches: 10. The CDR3 DNA reads TGTGCCTGGAGTATCGGCGGGAGTATCCGTGAGCAGTTCTTC. It translates to CAWSIGGSIREQFF.

The rearrangement uses TRBV19 and TRBJ1-5, with D unresolved. Between the trimmed V and J ends, which lost 5 bases and 6 bases, there was a span of 11 bases. Germline V gene sequence: CDR1 LNHDA, CDR2 SQIVND (reference sequence). CDR3 size: 13 residues. The CDR3 spells CASSLNRGQPQHF. CDR3 in DNA: TGTGCCAGTAGTTTGAACCGGGGTCAGCCCCAGCATTTT.

This chain joins TRBV2 and TRBJ1-5; TRBD1 aligns across 10 bases. The J segment lost 2 bases and the V segment lost 5 bases, leaving 3 bases of the junction unmatched. Germline values: CDR1 SNHLY, CDR2 FYNNEI. The CDR3 has 15 residues. The CDR3 DNA reads as TGTGCCAGCAGTAGGGGGACAGGGGGCAATCAGCCCCAGCATTTT. Its translation is CASSRGTGGNQPQHF.

The V call is TRBV15, the J call TRBJ2-5; D is unclear. Matching the DNA end better, TRBJ2-7 makes the J call doubtful. The germline V gene has CDR1 LNHNV and CDR2 YYDKDF (reference sequence). CDR3 length: 13 residues. CDR3 bases: TGTGCCACCAGCAGAGTCGGAGCTTACGAGCAGTACTTC. It encodes CATSRVGAYEQYF.

The V gene is TRBV27, the J gene TRBJ1-2; TRBD1 might be the D (6 bases). Germline assignment: CDR1 MNHEY and CDR2 SMNVEV (reference sequence). This CDR3 is 14 amino acids long. The V gene lost 7 bases and the J gene lost 6 bases, with 18 bases spanning the gap. CDR3 sequence: CASKTHRDSDGYTF. The CDR3, as DNA: TGTGCCAGCAAAACACACAGGGATTCTGATGGCTACACCTTC.